A selection of T cell receptor beta chains follows, all from one sample in a study of blood T cell repertoires in COVID-19. Produced via immunoSEQ multiplex PCR; TCRdb's table is partial and in-frame only. The profile shows about 170,000 clones, about 88% of them singletons. Sequencing was carried out using peripheral blood. The receptor source for this set is a woman of 80 years or more in a cohort sampled during active or convalescent COVID-19. The CDR3 runs from the conserved cysteine through the conserved F or W. D genes are given only for firm matches. Size values are once, few and many counts, or a class for expanded clones, and some rows have none.

J gene: TRBJ2-5; D gene: TRBD2; V gene: TRBV11-2; clone size: once; CDR3 DNA: TGTGCCAGCAGCTTACTAGCGGGGGGGCCGGAGACCCAGTACTTC; CDR3 protein: CASSLLAGGPETQYF
J gene: TRBJ2-1; D gene: TRBD1; V gene: TRBV5-1; clone size: -; CDR3 DNA: TGCGCCAGCAGCTTGGGGGACAGGGAAAATGAGCAGTTCTTC; CDR3 protein: CASSLGDRENEQFF
J gene: TRBJ2-5; D gene: -; V gene: TRBV4-3; clone size: -; CDR3 DNA: TGCGCCAGCAGCCAAGCCTACAGGGGACTAGAGACCCAGTACTTC; CDR3 protein: CASSQAYRGLETQYF
J gene: TRBJ2-2; D gene: -; V gene: TRBV11-2; clone size: -; CDR3 DNA: TGTGCCAGCAGCCCCATCACCGGGGTGGACACCGGGGAGCTGTTTTTT; CDR3 protein: CASSPITGVDTGELFF
J gene: TRBJ1-3; D gene: -; V gene: TRBV28; clone size: -; CDR3 DNA: TGTGCCAGCAGCGGTTTCGGGGGAAACACCATATATTTT; CDR3 protein: CASSGFGGNTIYF
J gene: TRBJ1-1; D gene: -; V gene: TRBV3-1/TRBV3-2; clone size: -; CDR3 DNA: TGTGCCAGCAGCCATGTTACCAAGGGAGGTGACACTGAAGCTTTCTTT; CDR3 protein: CASSHVTKGGDTEAFF
J gene: TRBJ2-2; D gene: -; V gene: TRBV9; clone size: -; CDR3 DNA: TGTGCCAGCAGCGTAGGGACCCTAGCCACCGGGGAGCTGTTTTTT; CDR3 protein: CASSVGTLATGELFF
J gene: TRBJ2-5; D gene: -; V gene: TRBV9; clone size: -; CDR3 DNA: TGTGCCAGCAGCCTTAGCCCCCAAGAGACCCAGTACTTC; CDR3 protein: CASSLSPQETQYF
J gene: TRBJ1-1; D gene: -; V gene: TRBV11-3; clone size: -; CDR3 DNA: TGTGCCAGCAGCTCGACAGGCCTTGGGACTGAAGCTTTCTTT; CDR3 protein: CASSSTGLGTEAFF
J gene: TRBJ1-3; D gene: -; V gene: TRBV19; clone size: few; CDR3 DNA: TGTGCCAGCCAACAGGGTATTAGAAACACCATATATTTT; CDR3 protein: CASQQGIRNTIYF
J gene: TRBJ1-1; D gene: -; V gene: TRBV7-9; clone size: -; CDR3 DNA: TGTGCCAGCAGCCCACCCCGGGGGTCGCAAACCGAAGCTTTCTTT; CDR3 protein: CASSPPRGSQTEAFF
J gene: TRBJ1-4; D gene: TRBD1; V gene: TRBV5-1; clone size: -; CDR3 DNA: TGCGCCAGCAGCCCCGAGACAGGGGCCGGTGAAAAACTGTTTTTT; CDR3 protein: CASSPETGAGEKLFF
J gene: TRBJ1-1; D gene: -; V gene: TRBV7-9; clone size: -; CDR3 DNA: TGTGCCAGCAGCTTAGGAACAGGGAACACTGAAGCTTTCTTT; CDR3 protein: CASSLGTGNTEAFF
J gene: TRBJ1-2; D gene: TRBD1; V gene: TRBV14; clone size: -; CDR3 DNA: TGTGCCAGCAGCCAAGATGTCCCGGACAGGGTAGAATCTGGCTACACCTTC; CDR3 protein: CASSQDVPDRVESGYTF
J gene: TRBJ2-7; D gene: -; V gene: TRBV2; clone size: few; CDR3 DNA: TGTGCCAGCGTCGGCGGGGAATTTACCTACGAGCAGTACTTC; CDR3 protein: CASVGGEFTYEQYF
J gene: TRBJ2-1; D gene: TRBD2; V gene: TRBV5-6; clone size: once; CDR3 DNA: TGTGCCAGCACCTTTGGGGGGACTAGCCACAATGAGCAGTTCTTC; CDR3 protein: CASTFGGTSHNEQFF
J gene: TRBJ1-1; D gene: -; V gene: TRBV5-1; clone size: -; CDR3 DNA: TGCGCCAGCAGCTTGGGGGGACAAGGGAACACTGAAGCTTTCTTT; CDR3 protein: CASSLGGQGNTEAFF